Listed below are T cell receptor beta chains from one sample, sequenced in a study of human T cells and chemical hapten exposure. TCRdb called the RACE reads again in MiXCR, with one record for every CDR3 protein. The sample holds 100,000 or so distinct CDR3 sequences, less than 40% seen once. The sequences come from whole blood, collected in connection with sensitization to the hapten diphenylcyclopropenone (DPC). The source is a man aged 40-49 years with alopecia areata. Some clones in this sample may be carry-over from other donors' samples. CDR3s include the opening cysteine and the closing phenylalanine or tryptophan.

>15|TRBV14
CASSKPGLDAHEQYF
>14|TRBV29-1
CSVDWLVNTDTQYF
>14|TRBV6-5
CASSKHSLNTEAFF
>16|TRBV9
CASSVGPQPWGTEAFF
>13|TRBV7-6
CASSLGGTGELFF
>16|TRBV7-8
CASSPQGAQIGDTQYF
>13|TRBV6-2/TRBV6-3
CASSKGGNTEAFF
>17|TRBV20-1
CSAIFAGGYLGTDTQYF
>14|TRBV18
CASSRAAVATEAFF
>16|TRBV7-8
CASSLALGKSGNTIYF
>11|TRBV6-6
CASSYSDEQFF
>12|TRBV29-1
CSVARGQNEQFF
>16|TRBV14
CASSQNAGVGKNIQYF
>14|TRBV4-3
CASSQGQPGNTIYF
>14|TRBV29-1
CSVGRVDEDRTQYF
>14|TRBV27
CASSLGDRGSGYTF
>14|TRBV3-1
CASSRDRRHTEAFF
>16|TRBV6-5
CASARLTGSSGNTIYF
>15|TRBV3-1
CASSTDIFSGNTIYF
>16|TRBV4-3
CASSQDPQGAYNEQFF
>13|TRBV2
CASIPKQALEAFF
>14|TRBV5-1
CASRKEGGPDTQYF
>12|TRBV20-1
CSAPAPIDTQYF
>11|TRBV29-1
CSAVAEVTQYF
>15|TRBV14
CASSQAKQGVDTQYF
>14|TRBV18
CASSPGTDNQPQHF
>19|TRBV13
CASSRWGQGAFLGTDTQYF
>13|TRBV28
CASSPTGWEEAFF
>14|TRBV19
CASSIGGPSYEQYF
>12|TRBV27
CASSPIQETQYF
>16|TRBV18
CASSPPNTGYSTEAFF
>16|TRBV25-1
CASSVDRYPNTGELFF
>16|TRBV7-2
CASSLEGREGIDTQYF
>14|TRBV6-1
CASADRVSTDTQYF
>15|TRBV18
CASSPSGGSNQPQHF
>15|TRBV28
CASSLGGRAGVEQFF
>14|TRBV7-9
CASTQAGEGQPQHF
>14|TRBV20-1
CSARGLAGTDTQYF
>13|TRBV30
CAWRFRSGDEQFF
>12|TRBV30
CAWSGFSPGYTF